This TCR beta chain was identified in a study of T cell changes during pregnancy in multiple sclerosis. Here immunoSEQ multiplex PCR was the method, and the copy in TCRdb shows in-frame clones only, minus some. The table has approximately 99,000 clones, about nine tenths seen once. The junction had 9 bases not matched to a gene; V was cut back by 4 bases and J by 3 bases. This CDR3 is 16 amino acids long. Germline V gives CDR1 SGHRS, CDR2 YFSETQ. Sequences were derived from peripheral blood, sampled in the second trimester of pregnancy. This sequence originates from a female donor in good health, enrolled as a control in a pregnancy study. The chain couples TRBV5-1 to TRBJ1-4; 7 nucleotides line up with TRBD1. The CDR3 loop reads CASSPTPGTANEKLFF. The DNA of the CDR3 is TGCGCCAGCAGCCCGACCCCCGGGACAGCTAATGAAAAACTGTTTTTT.